This entry lists 27 T cell receptor beta chains sequenced from one sample in a study of beta chain features in type 1 diabetes. The whole isolated RNA underwent reverse transcription, so sequencing captured expressed TCRB transcripts. Only in-frame clones appear in the TCRdb table, and some are missing; sequencing was by immunoSEQ multiplex PCR. The profile shows 160,000 or so clones, 8.5% to 14% of them singletons. Sequencing input: central memory CD4+ T cells from blood. All receptors come from a man aged 18 to 35 in good health.

The chain's CDR3 is CASSLVGSGADTQYF. The CDR3 DNA sequence: TGTGCCAGCAGCTTAGTAGGGTCGGGGGCAGATACGCAGTATTTT. The chain is built from TRBV7-2 and TRBJ2-3; possible D gene TRBD2, 6 bases. The germline V gene encodes CDR1 SGHTA and CDR2 FQGNSA. This CDR3 contains 15 residues. The V and J ends lost 1 base and 4 bases respectively, with 12 bases between them.

This rearrangement joins TRBV4-2 to TRBJ2-1; D not certain. V was clipped by 0 bases and J by 7 bases, with 16 bases between them. The CDR3 has 16 amino acids. Germline-derived CDR1 and CDR2 are LGHNA and YNFKEQ. CDR3: CASSQDRAPPKNEQFF. CDR3 DNA: TGTGCCAGCAGCCAAGATCGAGCCCCCCCTAAGAATGAGCAGTTCTTC.

This clone appeared a few times. This chain connects TRBV29-1 to TRBJ1-1; D call uncertain. The V end was cut by 5 bases, the J end by 1 base, with 14 bases between. Germline V gene sequence: CDR1 SQVTM, CDR2 ANQGSEA. The CDR3 length is 14 residues. The CDR3 region is CSVLSRTGNTEAFF. CDR3 sequence (DNA): TGCAGCGTTCTCTCGCGGACGGGGAACACTGAAGCTTTCTTT.

This clone has a handful of counts. This chain joins TRBV2 and TRBJ2-5; D could derive from TRBD1 or TRBD2 (5 bases each). The V end was cut by 8 bases, the J end by 4 bases, with 17 bases between. The CDR3 runs 14 residues. Per the germline V gene, CDR1 is SNHLY and CDR2 is FYNNEI. The CDR3 DNA is TGTGCCAGCGGTCTTTCTGGTGGGGGAGAGACCCAGTACTTC. Amino acid sequence: CASGLSGGGETQYF. Looking up the rest from reference TRBV2 and TRBJ2-5 gives the full variable domain: EPEVTQTPSHQVTQMGQEVILRCVPISNHLYFYWYRQILGQKVEFLVSFYNNEISEKSEIFDDQFSVERPDGSNFTLKIRSTKLEDSAMYFCASGLSGGGETQYFGPGTRLLVL.

This clone came up a few times. J is TRBJ2-6 and V is TRBV25-1; D call uncertain. The germline V and J ends were trimmed by 10 bases and 0 bases, with 19 bases remaining between them. The CDR3 has 17 residues. Per germline, CDR1 MGHDK and CDR2 SYGVNS. CDR3 residues: CATYDIRATSGANVLTF. The CDR3 nucleotides read TGTGCCACCTATGATATCCGGGCGACCTCTGGGGCCAACGTCCTGACTTTC. The entire variable domain, with the rest obtained from reference TRBV25-1 and TRBJ2-6, is as follows: EADIYQTPRYLVIGTGKKITLECSQTMGHDKMYWYQQDPGMELHLIHYSYGVNSTEKGDLSSESTVSRIRTEHFPLTLESARPSHTSQYLCATYDIRATSGANVLTFGAGSRLTVL.

This clone turned up a few times. V is TRBV5-1 and J is TRBJ2-5; D uncertain. This CDR3 region has 15 residues. V was pared by 6 bases and J by 0 bases, with 15 bases between. The germline V gene has CDR1 SGHRS and CDR2 YFSETQ. CDR3 nucleotides: TGCGCCAGCAAATTCGTGTTAAGTCACCAAGAGACCCAGTACTTC. This codes for CASKFVLSHQETQYF.

This clone was seen ten or more times. V is TRBV7-9 and J is TRBJ2-5; TRBD1 matches at 7 bases. Trimming removed 6 bases from V and 3 bases from J; junction bases left unmatched: 7. The germline CDR1 and CDR2 sequences are SEHNR and FQNEAQ (reference sequence). This CDR3 spans 14 amino acids. The CDR3 loop is CASSSRGWEETQYF. The CDR3 nucleotides read TGTGCCAGCAGTTCCAGGGGGTGGGAAGAGACCCAGTACTTC.

This clone was recorded many times. In the same sample, other DNA sequences code for this CDR3. This chain uses TRBV6-6 with TRBJ2-1, with TRBD1 matching over 7 bases. The CDR3 covers 13 residues. Germline V gene sequence: CDR1 MNHNY, CDR2 SVGAGI (reference sequence). J lost 7 bases, V lost 2 bases, and 2 bases had no gene match. CDR3 residues: CASSYGTDNEQFF. The DNA for the CDR3 is TGTGCCAGCAGTTACGGGACAGATAATGAGCAGTTCTTC.

The chain links TRBV28 to TRBJ2-5; 10 bases map to TRBD1. V dropped 7 bases and J dropped 5; count of bases not matched to a gene: 10. CDR1 is MDHEN and CDR2 is SYDVKM in the germline V gene. The CDR3 runs to 15 residues. The CDR3 is CASTPRGTGVETQYF. The CDR3 nucleotides read TGTGCCAGCACCCCCAGAGGGACAGGGGTGGAGACCCAGTACTTC.

The chain recombines TRBV7-2 with TRBJ1-3, with TRBD1 identical over 7 bases. The CDR3 is 14 amino acids. V lost 6 bases, J lost 2 bases, and 4 bases stayed unmatched. Germline V lookup: CDR1 SGHTA, CDR2 FQGNSA. CDR3 DNA sequence: TGTGCCAGCAGTTCCGGGACAGCTGGAAACACCATATATTTT. This encodes CASSSGTAGNTIYF.

The rearrangement uses TRBV27 and TRBJ1-6; 9 positions agree with TRBD1. V lost 5 bases, J lost 5 bases, and 7 bases stayed unmatched. The CDR3 consists of 16 residues. Germline V gives CDR1 MNHEY, CDR2 SMNVEV (reference sequence). CDR3 loop: CASSQQTGGNNSPLHF. In nucleotides, the CDR3 is TGTGCCAGCAGTCAACAGACAGGGGGAAATAATTCACCCCTCCACTTT.

This clone was observed a few times. The genes are TRBV18 and TRBJ1-5; D gene ambiguous. V lost 3 bases and J 0 bases, leaving 12 bases between the germline ends. The CDR3 is 16 residues long. Per germline, CDR1 KGHSH and CDR2 LQKENI. In nucleotides, the CDR3 is TGTGCCAGCTCACCGCCAGGCGTGGGTAGCAATCAGCCCCAGCATTTT. This translates into CASSPPGVGSNQPQHF.

The chain couples TRBV28 to TRBJ1-2; 8 bases map to TRBD1. The germline gives CDR1 MDHEN, CDR2 SYDVKM. This CDR3 has 15 amino acids. V lost 5 bases, J lost 9 bases, and 14 bases stayed unmatched. The chain's CDR3 is CASSPRDRRAKSYTF. CDR3 DNA sequence: TGTGCCAGCAGTCCCCGGGACAGGCGAGCCAAAAGCTACACCTTC.

The chain employs TRBV9 and TRBJ2-7, with TRBD2 matching over 11 bases. V trimming: 4 bases; J trimming: 5 bases; junction bases outside the gene matches: 8. The CDR3 has 15 residues. Germline V lookup: CDR1 SGDLS, CDR2 YYNGEE. The CDR3 nucleotides are TGTGCCAGCAGCTCTTTGACTAGCGGGGTGAACGAGCAGTACTTC. Its protein product is CASSSLTSGVNEQYF. Full variable domain (rest looked up from reference TRBV9 and TRBJ2-7): DSGVTQTPKHLITATGQRVTLRCSPRSGDLSVYWYQQSLDQGLQFLIQYYNGEERAKGNILERFSAQQFPDLHSELNLSSLELGDSALYFCASSSLTSGVNEQYFGPGTRLTVT.

This clone was observed a handful of times. The genes are TRBV7-9 and TRBJ1-2; D gene ambiguous. This CDR3 spans 14 amino acids. V dropped 4 bases and J dropped 8 bases, with 17 bases sitting between them. Germline CDR1 is SEHNR and CDR2 is FQNEAQ (reference sequence). The CDR3 loop is CASSSTTVAAGYTF. The DNA for the CDR3 is TGTGCCAGCAGCTCTACCACAGTTGCCGCCGGCTACACCTTC.

This clone was counted a few times. The rearrangement joins TRBV7-9 to TRBJ2-6; D is uncertain. Trimming pared 3 bases from V and 3 bases from J, leaving 12 bases between. The V gene's germline CDR1 is SEHNR and CDR2 FQNEAQ (reference sequence). The CDR3 totals 16 residues. This CDR3 reads CASSLTVGRGANVLTF. CDR3 in DNA: TGTGCCAGCAGCTTGACTGTCGGACGTGGGGCCAACGTCCTGACTTTC.

The chain is built from TRBV29-1 and TRBJ1-2; no clear D gene. Between the trimmed V and J ends, which lost 7 bases and 8 bases, there was a span of 17 bases. Germline values: CDR1 SQVTM, CDR2 ANQGSEA. CDR3 length: 12 amino acids. CDR3 in DNA: TGCAGCGCCGGCGACCGTCTCGGGGGCTACACCTTC. Translated, it gives CSAGDRLGGYTF. The entire variable domain, with the rest obtained from reference TRBV29-1 and TRBJ1-2, is as follows: SAVISQKPSRDICQRGTSLTIQCQVDSQVTMMFWYRQQPGQSLTLIATANQGSEATYESGFVIDKFPISRPNLTFSTLTVSNMSPEDSSIYLCSAGDRLGGYTFGSGTRLTVV.

This clone was seen a handful of times. The CDR3 is CASSQVAPSQETQYF. CDR3 bases: TGCGCCAGCAGCCAAGTGGCGCCTTCACAAGAGACCCAGTACTTC. The rearrangement joins TRBV4-1 to TRBJ2-5; D uncertain. CDR1 is MGHRA, CDR2 YSYEKL, per germline. This CDR3 contains 15 residues. V was shortened by 1 base and J by 2 bases, with 11 bases between the two germline ends.

The J gene is TRBJ1-5, the V gene TRBV11-2; TRBD1 is a possible D gene (5 bases). The germline V gene has CDR1 SGHAT and CDR2 FQNNGV. The CDR3 contains 14 residues. V was clipped by 5 bases and J by 2 bases, with 10 bases between them. CDR3 sequence (DNA): TGTGCCAGCAGCCCTTGGGGGGGCAATCAGCCCCAGCATTTT. It codes for CASSPWGGNQPQHF.

The chain carries TRBV14 and TRBJ2-1; D unresolved. The CDR3 has 14 residues. V lost 0 bases and J lost 7, with 10 bases in between. Germline V CDR1 and CDR2: SGHDN, FVKESK. For the CDR3, the DNA is TGTGCCAGCAGCCAAGATTTCCCGCCGAATGAGCAGTTCTTC. Translating gives CASSQDFPPNEQFF.

V is TRBV29-1 and J is TRBJ2-5; D is unresolved. This CDR3 spans 11 amino acids. From germline, CDR1 is SQVTM and CDR2 ANQGSEA. V gave up 4 bases and J gave up 5 bases, with 8 bases separating them. In DNA form, the CDR3 reads TGCAGCGTTGGGGCAATGGAGACCCAGTACTTC. It codes for CSVGAMETQYF.

To note about this clone: A read error may account for a junction end that differs from germline. Other DNA sequences within the sample encode an identical CDR3. V usage is TRBV14 and J usage is TRBJ1-1; a possible D gene is TRBD1 (5 bases). Germline V gives CDR1 SGHDN, CDR2 FVKESK. The CDR3 spans 15 residues. The chain's CDR3 is CASSQVGRLNTEAFF. CDR3 nucleotide sequence: TGTGCCAGCAGCCAAGTGGGACGTCTGAACACTGAAGCTTTCTTC. Full variable domain (rest looked up from reference TRBV14 and TRBJ1-1): EAGVTQFPSHSVIEKGQTVTLRCDPISGHDNLYWYRRVMGKEIKFLLHFVKESKQDESGMPNNRFLAERTGGTYSTLKVQPAELEDSGVYFCASSQVGRLNTEAFFGQGTRLTVV.

This clone was seen only a few times. The rearrangement links TRBV7-2 to TRBJ1-1; possibly TRBD1 for D (5 bases). Germline lookup yields CDR1 SGHTA and CDR2 FQGNSA. Deletions cut 1 base from V and 11 bases from J, with 11 bases between. This CDR3 region has 12 residues. The CDR3 nucleotides are TGTGCCAGCAGCTTAGGCAAGGGGACGGCTTTCTTT. Amino acid sequence: CASSLGKGTAFF.

Regarding this clone: One end of the junction is discordant with germline, which a read error may explain. The chain is built from TRBV7-2 and TRBJ2-3, with D perhaps matching TRBD1 (6 bases). The CDR3 totals 15 residues. The germline CDR1 and CDR2 sequences are SGHTA and FQGNSA. CDR3 nucleotides: TGCGCCAGCAGCCGACAGGCTTCCGCCACAGATACGCAGTATTTT. This translates into CASSRQASATDTQYF.

At least ten counts were recorded for this clone. The CDR3, as DNA: TGTGCCAGCAGCCTGCAAGCCGGAGGAAACACCATATATTTT. Translating it yields CASSLQAGGNTIYF. The chain combines TRBV14 with TRBJ1-3; no clear D gene. The ends were cut back, 4 bases at V and 4 bases at J, with 11 bases in the middle. The CDR3 runs to 14 residues. Germline assignment: CDR1 SGHDN and CDR2 FVKESK.

In regard to this clone: The sample has other DNA sequences that encode this CDR3 too. This chain links TRBV5-1 with TRBJ1-5, with D perhaps TRBD1 (6 bases). The CDR3 runs to 15 residues. CDR1 SGHRS and CDR2 YFSETQ come from the germline V gene. Between the trimmed V and J ends, which lost 2 bases and 1 base, there was a span of 10 bases. Here the CDR3 reads CASSLIGGSNQPQHF. CDR3 nucleotide sequence: TGCGCCAGCAGCTTAATAGGGGGAAGCAATCAGCCCCAGCATTTT.

The CDR3 sequence is CASSLRGGQETQYF. CDR3 bases: TGTGCCAGCAGTTTACGGGGGGGCCAAGAGACCCAGTACTTC. V and J are TRBV27 and TRBJ2-5; 8 positions agree with TRBD2. Looked up from germline, CDR1 is MNHEY and CDR2 is SMNVEV (reference sequence). The CDR3 has 14 amino acids. V shed 2 bases, J shed 1 base, and the junction held 0 bases outside the gene matches.